The clone carrying this TCR beta chain was found once. The CDR3 runs to 15 residues. CDR1 is SEHNR and CDR2 is FQNEAQ in the germline V gene (reference sequence). V lost 4 bases to trimming and J lost 3 bases; unmatched junction nucleotides: 6. The data derive from a study of T-cell reconstitution after alpha-beta-depleted transplantation in children. Library preparation (for TCRbeta) was performed with unique molecular identifiers. TCRdb called the PCR reads again in MiXCR, with one record for every CDR3 protein. The sample lists about 610,000 distinct CDR3 sequences, 10% seen once, with roughly 4% in the top ten.

The sequence derives from a human donor who donated a stem cell graft to a child with acute myeloid leukemia. The sequenced sample was PBMCs from the stem cell graft donor, obtained from the stem cell graft. The chain uses TRBV7-9 and TRBJ2-7; 10 nucleotides agree with TRBD1. The CDR3 region is CASSSKTGGLYEQYF. The CDR3 nucleotides are TGTGCCAGCAGCTCCAAGACAGGGGGCCTCTACGAGCAGTACTTC. Full variable domain (outside the CDR3, taken from reference TRBV7-9 and TRBJ2-7): DTGVSQNPRHKITKRGQNVTFRCDPISEHNRLYWYRQTLGQGPEFLTYFQNEAQLEKSRLLSDRFSAERPKGSFSTLEIQRTEQGDSAMYLCASSSKTGGLYEQYFGPGTRLTVT.